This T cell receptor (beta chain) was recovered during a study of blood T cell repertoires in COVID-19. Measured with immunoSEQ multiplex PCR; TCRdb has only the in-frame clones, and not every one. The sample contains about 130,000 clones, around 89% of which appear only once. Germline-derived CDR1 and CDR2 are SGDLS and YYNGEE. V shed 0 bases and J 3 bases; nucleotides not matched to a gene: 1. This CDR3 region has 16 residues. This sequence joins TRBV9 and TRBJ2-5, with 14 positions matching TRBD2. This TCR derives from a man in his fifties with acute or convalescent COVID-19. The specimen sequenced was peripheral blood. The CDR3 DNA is TGTGCCAGCAGCGTAGCGACTAGCGGGGGGGAAGAGACCCAGTACTTC. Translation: CASSVATSGGEETQYF.